Below are 10 T cell receptor beta chains sequenced from a single sample in a study of PD-1 blockade in classical Hodgkin lymphoma. The assay was immunoSEQ multiplex PCR, and TCRdb's table has in-frame clones only and misses some. Seen here are 85,000 to 90,000 clones, 90% observed once, and the top ten hold about 2.9%. Time point noted: cycle 4 day 1 (C4D1), after 6 weeks of nivolumab. All the patients suffered relapse after autologous stem cell transplantation, and brentuximab vedotin exposure differed. Sample: peripheral blood mononuclear cells (PBMCs), taken before the fourth cycle of nivolumab. The receptors were gathered from a human donor with classical Hodgkin lymphoma.

DNA of the CDR3: TGTGCCAGCAGTGAATCCCTGGGGGGCCCAATAATTTCGGAGCAGTTCTTC. The encoded protein is CASSESLGGPIISEQFF. The chain couples TRBV25-1 to TRBJ2-1; D tentatively fits TRBD1 or TRBD2 (6 bases each). Trimming took 1 base from V and 10 from J, leaving 23 bases between them. The CDR3 extends over 17 amino acids. Looked up from germline, CDR1 is MGHDK and CDR2 is SYGVNS.

V usage is TRBV9 and J usage is TRBJ1-5; D unresolved. The CDR3 consists of 15 residues. Germline V gene lookup returns CDR1 SGDLS and CDR2 YYNGEE. Deletions cut 0 bases from V and 0 bases from J, with 7 bases between. This CDR3 reads CASSVDGNSNQPQHF. The CDR3 nucleotides are TGTGCCAGCAGCGTAGATGGCAATAGCAATCAGCCCCAGCATTTT.

The J gene is TRBJ2-5, the V gene TRBV6-6; D call uncertain. From germline, CDR1 is MNHNY and CDR2 SVGAGI (reference sequence). Trimming removed 2 bases from V and 3 bases from J, with 13 bases in between. There are 15 residues in the CDR3. DNA for the CDR3: TGTGCCAGCAGTTACGAGACCCTCGGCGAAGAGACCCAGTACTTC. Protein sequence: CASSYETLGEETQYF.

This chain connects TRBV7-8 to TRBJ2-7; D is possibly TRBD2 (6 bases). The V gene's germline CDR1 is SGHVS and CDR2 FQNEAQ. Trimming removed 3 bases from V and 0 bases from J, with 15 bases in between. The CDR3 is 16 amino acids. The CDR3 loop is CASSFPEGSGSYEQYF. In DNA form, the CDR3 reads TGTGCCAGCAGCTTTCCCGAGGGTAGCGGCTCCTACGAGCAGTACTTC.

V is TRBV5-1 and J is TRBJ2-2, with 11 bases matching TRBD1. V lost 0 bases, J lost 4 bases, and 11 bases stayed unmatched. The CDR3 consists of 19 residues. CDR1 and CDR2 from the germline V gene are SGHRS and YFSETQ. CDR3: CASSLDIERGQGVTGELFF. CDR3 in DNA: TGCGCCAGCAGCTTGGATATTGAGAGGGGACAGGGGGTCACCGGGGAGCTGTTTTTT.

In this sample, this clone turned up many times. The same CDR3 is also encoded by other DNA sequences in this sample. V is TRBV4-2 and J is TRBJ1-6; D uncertain. The V end was cut by 0 bases, the J end by 10 bases, with 4 bases between. CDR3 size: 12 residues. Looked up from germline, CDR1 is LGHNA and CDR2 is YNFKEQ. The CDR3 DNA is TGTGCCAGCAGCCAAGATTCCTCACCCCTCCACTTT. Amino acids: CASSQDSSPLHF.

J is TRBJ1-3 and V is TRBV9; the D is unclear. The germline CDR1 and CDR2 sequences are SGDLS and YYNGEE. The germline V and J ends were trimmed by 4 bases and 2 bases, with 13 bases remaining between them. There are 15 residues in the CDR3. The CDR3 here is CASSPTGGPGNTIYF. CDR3 DNA sequence: TGTGCCAGCAGCCCCACCGGAGGGCCTGGAAACACCATATATTTT.

The chain has TRBV1 and TRBJ1-6; the DNA was not used to check the table's D call, TRBD1. TRBV1 is listed as a pseudogene. CDR3 length equals 21 residues. DNA of the CDR3: TGCACCAGCAGCCAACCACACCGGGACAGGGGATTTGGGGTTTATAATTCACCCCTCCACTTT. It yields the protein CTSSQPHRDRGFGVYNSPLHF.

This chain links TRBV11-2 with TRBJ2-1, with 9 bases identical to TRBD1. Germline CDR1 reads SGHAT; CDR2 reads FQNNGV. The V and J ends lost 0 bases and 9 bases, in that order; junction bases with no gene match: 12. The CDR3 extends over 17 amino acids. Written as DNA, the CDR3 is TGTGCCAGCAGCTTAGATTGGGGGACAGGGTTGATTAGTGAGCAGTTCTTC. Protein sequence: CASSLDWGTGLISEQFF.

The genes are TRBV9 and TRBJ2-2; perhaps TRBD2 as D (5 bases). Germline CDR1 and CDR2: SGDLS and YYNGEE. The CDR3 runs to 18 residues. V lost 5 bases to trimming and J lost 2 bases, with 22 bases between them. CDR3 region: CASSAFEDGSENTGELFF. CDR3 sequence (DNA): TGTGCCAGCAGTGCCTTTGAAGATGGTAGCGAAAACACCGGGGAGCTGTTTTTT. The full variable domain, with the rest looked up from reference TRBV9 and TRBJ2-2, is DSGVTQTPKHLITATGQRVTLRCSPRSGDLSVYWYQQSLDQGLQFLIQYYNGEERAKGNILERFSAQQFPDLHSELNLSSLELGDSALYFCASSAFEDGSENTGELFFGEGSRLTVL.